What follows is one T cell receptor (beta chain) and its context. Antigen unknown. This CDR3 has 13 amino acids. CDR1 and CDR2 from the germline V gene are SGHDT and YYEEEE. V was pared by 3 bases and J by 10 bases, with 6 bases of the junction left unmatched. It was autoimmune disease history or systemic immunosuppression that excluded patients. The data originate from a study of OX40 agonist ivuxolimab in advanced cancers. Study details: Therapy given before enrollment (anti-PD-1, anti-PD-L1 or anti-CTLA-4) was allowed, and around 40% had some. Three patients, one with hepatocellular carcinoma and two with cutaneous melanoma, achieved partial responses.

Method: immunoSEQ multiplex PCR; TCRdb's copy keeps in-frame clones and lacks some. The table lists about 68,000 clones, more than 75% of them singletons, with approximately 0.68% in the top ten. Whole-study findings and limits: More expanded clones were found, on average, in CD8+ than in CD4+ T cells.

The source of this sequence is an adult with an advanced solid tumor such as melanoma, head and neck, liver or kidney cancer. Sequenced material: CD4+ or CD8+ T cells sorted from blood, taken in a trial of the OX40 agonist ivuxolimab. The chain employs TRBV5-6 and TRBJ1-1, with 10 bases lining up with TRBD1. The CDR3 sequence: CASSSDRGQRAFF. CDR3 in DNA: TGTGCCAGCAGCTCTGACAGGGGGCAACGAGCTTTCTTT.